The T cell receptor (beta chain) under discussion was sequenced for a study of molecular identifiers for immune sequencing clone quantification. Study observations and caveats: Same-barcode identical TCR molecules could make highly expanded clones look smaller than they are.

Generation of bulk TCR libraries relied on previously described methods and listed TCR primers. TCRdb analysed the PCR reads with MiXCR anew, one entry per CDR3 protein. The sample has some 580,000 distinct CDR3 sequences; roughly 25% are singletons. This clonotype was seen at least ten times. Antigen unknown. Naive CD8 sequencing libraries were generated from approximately 20,000 to 980,000 sorted cells, with 10%, 30% or 50% RNA as input. Sorting defined naive CD8 T cells as CD8+CD4-CCR7+CD45RA+. The CDR3 has 13 residues. CDR1 SGHVS and CDR2 FNYEAQ come from the germline V gene. V shed 8 bases and J shed 9 bases, with 17 bases lying between them.

This clonotype originated in a human donor in good health. Some libraries in this study had Jurkat cell RNA spiked in. Sample: naive CD8+ T cells from blood, with Jurkat cell RNA spiked in. Documented subset: FACS-sorted CD8+CD4-CCR7+CD45RA+ naive T cells. V gene TRBV7-6 combines with J gene TRBJ2-1, with D possibly matching TRBD1 (5 bases). For the CDR3, the DNA is TGTGCCAGCGCCTTAGCAATAGGGGTTGAGCAGTTCTTC. It encodes CASALAIGVEQFF. Looking up the rest from reference TRBV7-6 and TRBJ2-1 gives the full variable domain: GAGVSQSPRYKVTKRGQDVALRCDPISGHVSLYWYRQALGQGPEFLTYFNYEAQQDKSGLPNDRFSAERPEGSISTLTIQRTEQRDSAMYRCASALAIGVEQFFGPGTRLTVL.